These 9 T cell receptor beta chains originate from one sample sequenced in a study of CD8 T cells in Susac syndrome. An input of about 0.45 to 1 ug of RNA was subjected to reverse transcription using random hexamers. Each CDR3 protein is one row after TCRdb ran MiXCR on the immunoSEQ multiplex PCR reads. Of some 96,000 distinct CDR3 sequences in the sample, roughly 94% were seen once. The sequenced material came from CD4+ T cells from PBMCs. Receptor source: a human donor with Susac syndrome.

V gene TRBV18 combines with J gene TRBJ1-6; no clear D. From germline, CDR1 is KGHSH and CDR2 LQKENI. The V end lost 2 bases, the J end lost 10 bases, and 15 bases lay between the germline ends. CDR3 length: 15 residues. The CDR3 DNA reads TGTGCCAGCTCACCAGCAGGCGGGAGTGGGTCACCCCTCCACTTT. It is translated as CASSPAGGSGSPLHF.

This chain uses TRBV5-1 with TRBJ2-1, with a weak D call TRBD1 (6 bases). The germline gives CDR1 SGHRS, CDR2 YFSETQ. Trimming shortened V by 2 bases and J by 9 bases, and 12 bases separated the two germline ends. This CDR3 is 13 amino acids long. The CDR3 coding sequence is TGCGCCAGCAGCTTAACAGGGAATGGTGAGCAGTTCTTC. Its translation: CASSLTGNGEQFF.

The chain carries TRBV4-2 and TRBJ2-3; D gene unclear. This CDR3 comprises 13 residues. Trimming pared 4 bases from V and 3 bases from J, leaving 8 bases between. Germline V lookup: CDR1 LGHNA, CDR2 YNFKEQ. This chain's CDR3 is CASSLEMTDTQYF. The CDR3, as DNA: TGTGCCAGCAGCCTAGAGATGACAGATACGCAGTATTTT.

The V call is TRBV5-4, the J call TRBJ1-2; D might be TRBD1 (5 bases). This CDR3 has 16 amino acids. CDR1 and CDR2 (germline): SGHNT, YYREEE (reference sequence). Trimming shortened V by 0 bases and J by 6 bases, and 18 bases separated the two germline ends. DNA for the CDR3: TGTGCCAGCAGCTTGGCTGGGGCAATTCTCGGTAATGGCTACACCTTC. It specifies CASSLAGAILGNGYTF.

The chain is built from TRBV11-3 and TRBJ2-2; 14 bases align to TRBD2. CDR3 size: 16 residues. CDR1 and CDR2 (germline): SGHNT, YENEEA. V dropped 5 bases and J dropped 6; count of bases not matched to a gene: 5. This CDR3 reads CASSERLAGGPGELFF. The CDR3 DNA sequence: TGTGCCAGCAGCGAACGACTAGCGGGGGGGCCCGGGGAGCTGTTTTTT.

The V gene is TRBV20-1, the J gene TRBJ1-5; TRBD1 matches at 9 bases. The CDR3 runs to 13 residues. Germline V CDR1 and CDR2: DFQATT, SNEGSKA (reference sequence). The CDR3 nucleotides are TGCAGCGCCGACAGGGGGGATAGTCAGCCCCAGCATTTT. This sequence encodes CSADRGDSQPQHF.

The chain joins TRBV18 to TRBJ1-1; 7 positions match TRBD1. The V segment lost 4 bases and the J segment 11 bases; nucleotides outside the gene matches: 7. CDR1 and CDR2 from the germline V gene are KGHSH and LQKENI. The length of the CDR3 is 12 residues. CDR3: CASSLAGTAAFF. CDR3 nucleotide sequence: TGTGCCAGCTCACTCGCCGGGACAGCGGCTTTCTTT.

The V call is TRBV19, the J call TRBJ1-1; D unclear. The CDR3 loop spans 11 amino acids. Germline CDR1 reads LNHDA; CDR2 reads SQIVND (reference sequence). V was cut by 3 bases and J by 7 bases, with 6 bases left in between. CDR3 in amino acids: CASSILDEAFF. The CDR3 nucleotides read TGTGCCAGTAGTATTTTGGATGAAGCTTTCTTT.

The chain links TRBV25-1 to TRBJ2-7, with 7 bases identical to TRBD1. Germline CDR1 is MGHDK and CDR2 is SYGVNS. The junction had 4 bases not matched to a gene; V was cut back by 5 bases and J by 0 bases. The CDR3 loop spans 14 amino acids. In DNA, the CDR3 is TGTGCCAGCAGTTCGACAGGGAGCTCCTACGAGCAGTACTTC. This translates into CASSSTGSSYEQYF.